This entry lists 22 T cell receptor beta chains sequenced from one sample in a study of cytomegalovirus exposure and HLA in healthy donors (dated by TCRdb to about 2017). Libraries were built with the immunoSEQ multiplex PCR assay. TCRdb retrieved this table from immuneACCESS and kept in-frame rearrangements only. Not all clones are present; in checked studies, unresolved V genes account for under half, and no reason is known for the remainder. The sample has fewer than 200,000 clones on record, around 85% of them singletons. The ten biggest clones cover approximately 15% of the sample. The sample consisted of PBMCs. These receptor sequences come from a young man in good health and CMV-seropositive.

V and J are TRBV11-1 and TRBJ2-7, with D possibly matching TRBD2 (5 bases). The length of the CDR3 is 13 residues. V lost 7 bases and J lost 5, with 15 bases in between. The germline V gene encodes CDR1 SGHAT and CDR2 FQDESV (reference sequence). CDR3 bases: TGTGCCAGCACCAACGGGGTTTATAACGAGCAGTACTTC. This sequence encodes CASTNGVYNEQYF.

This clone appeared many times. The rearrangement links TRBV10-2 to TRBJ2-7; TRBD2 agrees at 7 bases. CDR1 is WSHSY, CDR2 SAAADI, per germline. With 7 bases clipped from V and 7 bases from J, the junction kept 10 bases outside the gene matches. This CDR3 region has 13 residues. Written as DNA, the CDR3 is TGCGCCAGCACTCCTAGCGGCTTCGGGGAGCAGTACTTC. It translates to CASTPSGFGEQYF.

V is TRBV19 and J is TRBJ2-1, with TRBD2 matching 8 bases. CDR3 length: 15 amino acids. The ends lost 5 bases at V and 4 bases at J; junction bases unmatched: 7. Per germline, CDR1 LNHDA and CDR2 SQIVND (reference sequence). The CDR3 protein is CASSFFASGYNEQFF. The CDR3 DNA reads TGTGCCAGTAGTTTTTTCGCTAGCGGGTACAATGAGCAGTTCTTC.

This chain links TRBV25-1 with TRBJ2-1; 7 positions agree with TRBD2. This CDR3 region has 16 residues. V dropped 2 bases and J dropped 6; count of bases not matched to a gene: 10. Looked up from germline, CDR1 is MGHDK and CDR2 is SYGVNS. The CDR3 is CASSEGVGLAVNEQFF. The CDR3 DNA sequence: TGTGCCAGCAGTGAAGGTGTCGGGCTAGCGGTCAATGAGCAGTTCTTC.

The chain joins TRBV5-8 to TRBJ2-5; 11 bases fit TRBD2. This CDR3 is built from 15 residues. Germline V CDR1 and CDR2: SGHTS, YDEGEE. The V segment lost 4 bases and the J segment 4 bases; nucleotides outside the gene matches: 6. The CDR3 nucleotides are TGTGCCAGCAGCAGGGGTGGACTAGCGGGAGAGACCCAGTACTTC. Residues: CASSRGGLAGETQYF.

The rearrangement links TRBV6-6 to TRBJ2-7; TRBD1 aligns across 7 bases. Germline loops: CDR1 MNHNY, CDR2 SVGAGI (reference sequence). The CDR3 is 14 amino acids. Losses at the gene ends were 6 bases for V and 4 bases for J; bases not matched to a gene: 9. DNA of the CDR3: TGTGCCAGCAGCCTACCGGGACAGCTGTACGAGCAGTACTTC. Translation gives CASSLPGQLYEQYF.

The chain joins TRBV7-9 to TRBJ2-7; D possibly corresponds to TRBD1 (6 bases). The length of the CDR3 is 13 residues. The germline V and J ends were trimmed by 5 bases and 4 bases, with 12 bases remaining between them. Germline values: CDR1 SEHNR, CDR2 FQNEAQ (reference sequence). CDR3 nucleotides: TGTGCCAGCAGCCAACGAGGGGGATACGAGCAGTACTTC. It yields the protein CASSQRGGYEQYF. Together with reference TRBV7-9 and TRBJ2-7, the CDR3 gives the full variable domain: DTGVSQNPRHKITKRGQNVTFRCDPISEHNRLYWYRQTLGQGPEFLTYFQNEAQLEKSRLLSDRFSAERPKGSFSTLEIQRTEQGDSAMYLCASSQRGGYEQYFGPGTRLTVT.

The genes are TRBV28 and TRBJ1-1; no firm D call. Germline loops: CDR1 MDHEN, CDR2 SYDVKM. V lost 6 bases and J 5 bases, leaving 10 bases between the germline ends. This CDR3 is built from 12 residues. CDR3 residues: CASRRLTTEAFF. Here the CDR3 DNA reads TGTGCCAGCAGACGACTGACGACTGAAGCTTTCTTT. Variable domain in full (rest from reference TRBV28 and TRBJ1-1): DVKVTQSSRYLVKRTGEKVFLECVQDMDHENMFWYRQDPGLGLRLIYFSYDVKMKEKGDIPEGYSVSREKKERFSLILESASTNQTSMYLCASRRLTTEAFFGQGTRLTVV.

This chain links TRBV7-7 with TRBJ2-7; D may be TRBD1 (6 bases). The V end was cut by 1 base, the J end by 5 bases, with 15 bases between. The germline CDR1 and CDR2 sequences are SSHAT and FNYEAQ (reference sequence). The CDR3 contains 15 residues. CDR3 DNA: TGTGCCAGCAGCTTAGGTCAGGGGTCTGGCAACGAGCAGTACTTC. It codes for CASSLGQGSGNEQYF.

This chain joins TRBV4-1 and TRBJ1-2; D may be TRBD1 (6 bases). The CDR3 loop spans 16 amino acids. CDR1 MGHRA and CDR2 YSYEKL come from the germline V gene. Trimming took 4 bases from V and 2 from J, leaving 17 bases between them. The CDR3 reads CASSPRQVEANYGYTF. The DNA of the CDR3 is TGCGCCAGCAGCCCGCGACAGGTGGAGGCAAACTATGGCTACACCTTC.

The chain is built from TRBV11-2 and TRBJ2-1; TRBD1 matches 9 bases. V lost 0 bases to trimming and J lost 6 bases; unmatched junction nucleotides: 9. Looked up from germline, CDR1 is SGHAT and CDR2 is FQNNGV. The CDR3 length is 17 residues. The CDR3 here is CASSLDQGTGSGNEQFF. CDR3 in DNA: TGTGCCAGCAGCTTAGATCAAGGGACAGGGAGTGGCAATGAGCAGTTCTTC.

The genes are TRBV9 and TRBJ2-7; 9 bases match TRBD2. Germline V gene data show CDR1 as SGDLS and CDR2 as YYNGEE. J gave up 0 bases and V 4 bases, and 26 bases lay outside the gene matches. This CDR3 region has 22 residues. For the CDR3, the DNA is TGTGCCAGCAGCAAGACGGGTCAAAAAGGCGGATTCCTAGCGGGGCTCTCCTACGAGCAGTACTTC. It encodes CASSKTGQKGGFLAGLSYEQYF.

The rearrangement joins TRBV6-6 to TRBJ2-1, with a possible D match to TRBD1 (6 bases). Between the trimmed V and J ends, which lost 0 bases and 4 bases, there was a span of 7 bases. This CDR3 is built from 14 residues. Germline V gene sequence: CDR1 MNHNY, CDR2 SVGAGI (reference sequence). The CDR3 spells CASSYSTGYNEQFF. In DNA form, the CDR3 reads TGTGCCAGCAGTTACTCGACAGGATACAATGAGCAGTTCTTC.

The rearrangement joins TRBV6-6 to TRBJ2-5, with no clear D. V was shortened by 3 bases and J by 4 bases, with 6 bases between the two germline ends. This CDR3 has 12 amino acids. Germline V gives CDR1 MNHNY, CDR2 SVGAGI (reference sequence). This CDR3 reads CASSYGPETQYF. As DNA, the CDR3 is TGTGCCAGCAGTTATGGCCCAGAGACCCAGTACTTC.

V gene TRBV30 combines with J gene TRBJ1-1; the D gene is possibly TRBD1 (5 bases). Trimming pared 2 bases from V and 8 bases from J, leaving 15 bases between. This CDR3 is built from 13 residues. Germline CDR1 GTSNPN, CDR2 SVGIG (reference sequence). In DNA, the CDR3 is TGTGCCTGGAGTTTAACAGGACCCTCCGAAGCTTTCTTT. Its protein is CAWSLTGPSEAFF.

In its sample, this clone was seen once. The chain uses TRBV28 and TRBJ1-1; 8 bases match TRBD1. This CDR3 is built from 14 residues. In germline, CDR1 is MDHEN, CDR2 SYDVKM. Trimming at V came to 5 bases and at J to 5 bases, leaving 7 bases not matched to a gene. The CDR3 DNA is TGTGCCAGCAGTCCACGGACAGGGTTAACTGAAGCTTTCTTT. Protein: CASSPRTGLTEAFF. The complete variable domain, with remaining parts taken from reference TRBV28 and TRBJ1-1, reads DVKVTQSSRYLVKRTGEKVFLECVQDMDHENMFWYRQDPGLGLRLIYFSYDVKMKEKGDIPEGYSVSREKKERFSLILESASTNQTSMYLCASSPRTGLTEAFFGQGTRLTVV.

CDR3 amino acids: CASSLGGVETQYF. The CDR3 bases are TGTGCCAGCAGCTTGGGGGGGGTAGAGACCCAGTACTTC. This chain connects TRBV5-6 to TRBJ2-5, with D perhaps TRBD2 (6 bases). CDR3 size: 13 residues. V was cut by 0 bases and J by 4 bases, with 7 bases left in between. Germline CDR1 SGHDT, CDR2 YYEEEE.

The rearrangement links TRBV18 to TRBJ2-7, with D perhaps TRBD2 (6 bases). With 3 bases removed from V and 1 base from J, the gap between germline ends came to 13 bases. The CDR3 sequence is 15 residues long. In germline, CDR1 is KGHSH, CDR2 LQKENI. CDR3 sequence: CASSPPGVPSYEQYF. The DNA for the CDR3 is TGTGCCAGCTCACCCCCGGGGGTTCCTTCCTACGAGCAGTACTTC.

The chain links TRBV11-1 to TRBJ2-7; possible D gene TRBD1, 6 bases. Germline CDR1 SGHAT, CDR2 FQDESV (reference sequence). Trimming stripped 4 bases from V and 3 bases from J, with 16 bases between. The CDR3 totals 15 residues. As DNA, the CDR3 is TGTGCCAGCAGCTCACAGGGCAGTCACAGCTACGAGCAGTACTTC. It encodes CASSSQGSHSYEQYF.

A few counts support this clone. V is TRBV27 and J is TRBJ2-7; D is perhaps TRBD1 (5 bases). Trimming removed 2 bases from V and 4 bases from J, with 15 bases in between. The CDR3 spans 15 residues. CDR1 is MNHEY and CDR2 is SMNVEV in the germline V gene (reference sequence). CDR3 loop: CASSLSAGYGYEQYF. The CDR3 nucleotides are TGTGCCAGCAGTTTAAGCGCAGGGTACGGGTACGAGCAGTACTTC.

The chain couples TRBV29-1 to TRBJ1-1, with 7 positions matching TRBD1. The V gene end was trimmed by 8 bases and the J gene end by 1 base; junction bases not matched to a gene: 13. Per the germline V gene, CDR1 is SQVTM and CDR2 is ANQGSEA. The CDR3 runs to 15 residues. This chain's CDR3 is CSYNPGAGGNTEAFF. CDR3 bases: TGCAGCTATAACCCTGGGGCAGGGGGGAACACTGAAGCTTTCTTT.

The rearrangement links TRBV28 to TRBJ1-6; TRBD1 aligns across 8 bases. The germline V gene has CDR1 MDHEN and CDR2 SYDVKM. CDR3 size: 17 residues. Germline trimming cut 4 bases from V and 0 bases from J; bases unmatched to any gene: 5. The DNA for the CDR3 is TGTGCCAGCAGTTCGGGACAGGCGAGCTCCTATAATTCACCCCTCCACTTT. As protein: CASSSGQASSYNSPLHF.